This T cell receptor (beta chain) is drawn from a study of identical twins. General observations from the study: The study found weaker excess twin sharing in beta out-of-frame sequences. There were fewer insertions in abundant cord blood beta clonotypes, but memory repertoires showed no such pattern.

In every case, the donor was a healthy Caucasian. Through template switching, a universal primer site was introduced, and the cDNA contained unique molecular identifiers. Each CDR3 protein gets one entry after TCRdb re-called the 5' RACE reads with MiXCR. The data hold roughly 1,500,000 distinct CDR3 sequences, with less than 40% observed a single time. The CDR3 runs to 14 residues. The V end was cut by 4 bases, the J end by 4 bases, with 13 bases between. CDR1 and CDR2 (germline): MNHEY, SVGAGI. Worth noting for this clonotype: Its specificity is not known.

The chain is built from TRBV6-5 and TRBJ2-5; tentatively, D is TRBD1 or TRBD2 (5 bases each). Sample: cord blood. The clonotype comes from a newborn girl in good health. The CDR3: CASSCSTGLETQYF. CDR3 nucleotide sequence: TGTGCCAGCAGTTGCTCGACGGGGCTAGAGACCCAGTACTTC.